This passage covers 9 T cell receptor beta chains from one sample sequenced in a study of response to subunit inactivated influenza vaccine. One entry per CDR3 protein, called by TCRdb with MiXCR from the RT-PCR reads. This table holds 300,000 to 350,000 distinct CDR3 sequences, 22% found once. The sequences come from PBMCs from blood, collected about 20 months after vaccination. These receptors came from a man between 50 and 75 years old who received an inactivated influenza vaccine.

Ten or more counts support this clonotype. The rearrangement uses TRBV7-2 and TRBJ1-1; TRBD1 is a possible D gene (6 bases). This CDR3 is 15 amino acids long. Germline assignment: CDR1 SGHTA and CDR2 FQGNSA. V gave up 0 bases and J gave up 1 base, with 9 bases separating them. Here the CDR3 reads CASSLAGTQNTEAFF. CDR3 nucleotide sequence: TGTGCCAGCAGCTTAGCGGGGACACAGAACACTGAAGCTTTCTTT.

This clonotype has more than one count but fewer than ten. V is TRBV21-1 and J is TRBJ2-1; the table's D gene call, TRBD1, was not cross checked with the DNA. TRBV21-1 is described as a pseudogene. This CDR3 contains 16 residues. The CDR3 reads CASSKVMGRSYNEQFF. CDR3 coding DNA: TGTGCCAGCAGCAAAGTAATGGGACGGAGTTACAATGAGCAGTTCTTC.

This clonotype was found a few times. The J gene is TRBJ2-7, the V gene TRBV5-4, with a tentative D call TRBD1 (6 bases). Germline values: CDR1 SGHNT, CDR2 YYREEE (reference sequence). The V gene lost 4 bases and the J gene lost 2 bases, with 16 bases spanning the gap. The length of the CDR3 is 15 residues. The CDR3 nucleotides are TGTGCCAGCAGCACTGGACAGAGGAATCCCTACGAGCAGTACTTC. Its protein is CASSTGQRNPYEQYF.

The CDR3 DNA sequence: TGCAGTGCTACCCCCCGGGACCCTAAAGGGACAGATACGCAGTATTTT. Its protein product is CSATPRDPKGTDTQYF. V is TRBV20-1 and J is TRBJ2-3; D is tentatively TRBD1 or TRBD2 (5 bases each). The germline V gene encodes CDR1 DFQATT and CDR2 SNEGSKA (reference sequence). Trimming left V 4 bases short and J 3 bases short, with 20 bases between. CDR3 length: 16 residues.

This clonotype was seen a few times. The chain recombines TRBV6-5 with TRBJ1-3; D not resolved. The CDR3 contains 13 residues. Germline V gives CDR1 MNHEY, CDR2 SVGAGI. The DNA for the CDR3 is TGTGCGTGGCCCGGGGAGTCCGGAAACACCATATATTTT. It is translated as CAWPGESGNTIYF.

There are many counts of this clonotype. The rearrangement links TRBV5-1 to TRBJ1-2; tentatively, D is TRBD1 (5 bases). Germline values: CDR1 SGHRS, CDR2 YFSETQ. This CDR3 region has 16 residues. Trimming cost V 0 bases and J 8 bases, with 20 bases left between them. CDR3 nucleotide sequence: TGCGCCAGCAGCTTGGGGACATCTCCAAGGTCCGGCGGCTACACCTTC. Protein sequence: CASSLGTSPRSGGYTF.

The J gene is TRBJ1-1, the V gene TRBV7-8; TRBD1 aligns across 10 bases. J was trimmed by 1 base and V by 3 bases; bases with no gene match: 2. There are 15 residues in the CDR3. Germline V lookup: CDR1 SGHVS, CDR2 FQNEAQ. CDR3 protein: CASSLGQGTNTEAFF. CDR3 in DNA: TGTGCCAGCAGCTTGGGACAGGGGACGAACACTGAAGCTTTCTTT.

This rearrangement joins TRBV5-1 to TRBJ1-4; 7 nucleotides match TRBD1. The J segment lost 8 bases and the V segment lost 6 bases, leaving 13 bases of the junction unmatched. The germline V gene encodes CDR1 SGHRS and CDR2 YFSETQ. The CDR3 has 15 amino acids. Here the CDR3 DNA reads TGCGCCAGCAAACTCTCGACAGGGTTGGGGGAAAAACTGTTTTTT. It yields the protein CASKLSTGLGEKLFF.

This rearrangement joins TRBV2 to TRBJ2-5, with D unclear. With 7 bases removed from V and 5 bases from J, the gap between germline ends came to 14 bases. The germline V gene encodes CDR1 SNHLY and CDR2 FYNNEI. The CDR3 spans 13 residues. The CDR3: CASNGGFLETQYF. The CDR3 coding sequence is TGTGCCAGCAACGGTGGGTTTCTGGAGACCCAGTACTTC.